The 15 T cell receptor beta chains below were found in one sample sequenced in a study of identical twins (dated by TCRdb to about 2016). Libraries were prepared through 5' RACE. The sequencer was an Illumina HiSeq 2000. TCRdb applied fastp at Q25 and MiXCR to the public reads, then kept only in-frame beta chains. Rows are unified per CDR3 protein, each entry keeping the most common DNA and genes. In all, the sample holds 1.5 million to 2 million distinct CDR3 sequences, and less than 35% of those were seen once. The biggest ten clones account for about 0.25% of the sample. Sequencing was carried out using cord blood. These receptors were taken from a newborn girl in good health.

V and J are TRBV12-3 or TRBV12-4 and TRBJ1-1; 10 bases match TRBD1. CDR3 length equals 13 residues. J was trimmed by 10 bases and V by 6 bases; bases with no gene match: 8. The CDR3 spells CASSQTGGRIAFF. As DNA, the CDR3 is TGTGCCAGCAGCCAGACAGGGGGCAGAATAGCTTTCTTT.

This rearrangement joins TRBV7-2 to TRBJ2-5; no clear D. TRBJ2-7 matches the DNA end more closely, so the J call is doubtful. Per the germline V gene, CDR1 is SGHTA and CDR2 is FQGNSA. The CDR3 totals 16 residues. CDR3 protein: CASSLERASGPCEQYF. For the CDR3, the DNA is TGTGCCAGCAGCTTAGAACGGGCTAGTGGGCCCTGCGAGCAGTACTTC.

The chain recombines TRBV20-1 with TRBJ2-5, with TRBD2 as a possible D gene (7 bases). Germline loops: CDR1 DFQATT, CDR2 SNEGSKA (reference sequence). This CDR3 has 14 residues. The ends were cut back, 6 bases at V and 4 bases at J, with 18 bases in the middle. CDR3 amino acids: CSAPAWRGRETQYF. Here the CDR3 DNA reads TGCAGTGCGCCGGCCTGGCGGGGGCGAGAGACCCAGTACTTC.

The chain couples TRBV7-2 to TRBJ2-7; perhaps TRBD2 as D (6 bases). With 1 base removed from V and 8 bases from J, the gap between germline ends came to 15 bases. Germline-derived CDR1 and CDR2 are SGHTA and FQGNSA. This CDR3 contains 14 residues. In DNA form, the CDR3 reads TGTGCCAGCAGCTTAGGGGACTTGCCCCTCCAGCAGTACTTC. Its translation: CASSLGDLPLQQYF.

The chain links TRBV11-2 to TRBJ2-2; D gene uncertain. CDR1 and CDR2 from the germline V gene are SGHAT and FQNNGV. The CDR3 consists of 14 residues. The V end was cut by 2 bases, the J end by 4 bases, with 8 bases between. This CDR3 is CASSLTSPTGELFF. CDR3 bases: TGTGCCAGCAGCTTAACCTCCCCCACCGGGGAGCTGTTTTTT.

This clonotype came up a few times. The chain couples TRBV27 to TRBJ1-1; 7 nucleotides line up with TRBD1. This CDR3 contains 15 residues. Germline V gene data show CDR1 as MNHEY and CDR2 as SMNVEV (reference sequence). Trimming at V came to 5 bases and at J to 1 base, leaving 7 bases not matched to a gene. The CDR3 coding sequence is TGTGCCAGCAGTCCAGGGGGGGGCTGGAACACTGAAGCTTTCTTT. It is translated as CASSPGGGWNTEAFF.

This clonotype showed up just a few times. The genes are TRBV6-1 and TRBJ2-7; D may be TRBD1 (6 bases). V gave up 6 bases and J gave up 7 bases, with 16 bases separating them. Looked up from germline, CDR1 is MNHNS and CDR2 is SASEGT. This CDR3 has 13 residues. The CDR3 spells CASRQGPGQEQYF. In DNA, the CDR3 is TGTGCCAGCAGGCAGGGGCCAGGGCAGGAGCAGTACTTC.

This clonotype appeared many times. The rearrangement links TRBV5-1 to TRBJ2-1; 11 positions match TRBD2. CDR1 is SGHRS and CDR2 is YFSETQ in the germline V gene. The CDR3 runs 13 residues. Losses at the gene ends were 8 bases for V and 7 bases for J; bases not matched to a gene: 5. CDR3 sequence: CASASGRSNEQFF. For the CDR3, the DNA is TGCGCCAGTGCTAGCGGGAGGAGTAATGAGCAGTTCTTC.

V gene TRBV18 combines with J gene TRBJ2-5; no definite D call. Trimming took 0 bases from V and 11 from J, leaving 19 bases between them. The CDR3 spans 15 residues. CDR1 and CDR2 from the germline V gene are KGHSH and LQKENI. CDR3 nucleotides: TGTGCCAGCTCACCACCGGGCGGAAACTACAATGAGCAGTACTTC. It yields the protein CASSPPGGNYNEQYF. Together with reference TRBV18 and TRBJ2-5, the CDR3 gives the full variable domain: NAGVMQNPRHLVRRRGQEARLRCSPMKGHSHVYWYRQLPEEGLKFMVYLQKENIIDESGMPKERFSAEFPKEGPSILRIQQVVRGDSAAYFCASSPPGGNYNEQYFGPGTRLLVL.

J is TRBJ2-5 and V is TRBV28, with D perhaps TRBD1 (6 bases). The CDR3 length is 15 residues. Trimming removed 5 bases at V and 13 bases at J, with 26 bases between. Germline loops: CDR1 MDHEN, CDR2 SYDVKM. The CDR3 DNA reads as TGTGCCAGCAGTCCCCTGGACAGTTGGAACTACGAGCGGTACTTC. Its translation is CASSPLDSWNYERYF.

J is TRBJ2-5 and V is TRBV20-1; the D gene could be TRBD1 or TRBD2 (5 bases each). The V and J ends lost 3 bases and 5 bases respectively, with 10 bases between them. Germline V gene data show CDR1 as DFQATT and CDR2 as SNEGSKA (reference sequence). This CDR3 has 12 amino acids. In DNA, the CDR3 is TGCAGTGCTAGGAGGGGCGTCGAGACCCAGTACTTC. Its translation: CSARRGVETQYF.

The chain is built from TRBV10-3 and TRBJ2-7, with D tentatively TRBD1 (6 bases). The CDR3 spans 13 residues. The germline CDR1 and CDR2 sequences are ENHRY and SYGVKD. With 4 bases removed from V and 7 bases from J, the gap between germline ends came to 14 bases. Written as DNA, the CDR3 is TGTGCCATCAGTGCGGACAGTTACAATGAGCAGTACTTC. Translation: CAISADSYNEQYF.

The chain joins TRBV25-1 to TRBJ1-3, with a possible D match to TRBD1 (6 bases). The CDR3 is 16 amino acids. Germline CDR1 reads MGHDK; CDR2 reads SYGVNS. Trimming pared 5 bases from V and 0 bases from J, leaving 14 bases between. The CDR3 region is CASSSHRTVSGNTIYF. CDR3 nucleotide sequence: TGTGCCAGCAGTTCCCACAGGACAGTCTCTGGAAACACCATATATTTT. Full variable domain (rest looked up from reference TRBV25-1 and TRBJ1-3): EADIYQTPRYLVIGTGKKITLECSQTMGHDKMYWYQQDPGMELHLIHYSYGVNSTEKGDLSSESTVSRIRTEHFPLTLESARPSHTSQYLCASSSHRTVSGNTIYFGEGSWLTVV.

The CDR3 is CASSRTGGNDEQYF. The CDR3 coding sequence is TGTGCCAGCTCACGGACAGGGGGGAACGACGAGCAGTACTTC. V is TRBV18 and J is TRBJ2-4; the match to TRBD1 covers 10 bases. Near its end, the DNA agrees better with TRBJ2-7, so the J call may be wrong. CDR1 is KGHSH, CDR2 LQKENI, per germline. The CDR3 sequence is 14 residues long.

The chain combines TRBV20-1 with TRBJ1-2, with 10 bases matching TRBD1. This CDR3 has 14 residues. From germline, CDR1 is DFQATT and CDR2 SNEGSKA (reference sequence). The V and J ends lost 1 base and 5 bases, in that order; junction bases with no gene match: 4. CDR3 loop: CSARGRTGGYGYTF. CDR3 sequence (DNA): TGCAGTGCTAGAGGCCGGACAGGGGGGTATGGCTACACCTTC.